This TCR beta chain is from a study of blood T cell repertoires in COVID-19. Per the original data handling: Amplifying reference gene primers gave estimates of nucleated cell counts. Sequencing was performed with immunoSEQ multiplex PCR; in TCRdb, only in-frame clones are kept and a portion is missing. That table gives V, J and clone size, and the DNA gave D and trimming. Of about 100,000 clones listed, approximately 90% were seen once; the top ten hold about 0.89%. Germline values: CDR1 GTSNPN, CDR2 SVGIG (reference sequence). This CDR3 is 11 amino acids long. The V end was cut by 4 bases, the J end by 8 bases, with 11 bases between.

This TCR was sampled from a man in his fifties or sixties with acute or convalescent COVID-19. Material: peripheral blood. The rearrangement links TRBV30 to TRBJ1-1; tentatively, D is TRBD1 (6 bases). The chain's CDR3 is CAWKTGLEAFF. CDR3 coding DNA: TGTGCCTGGAAAACAGGGTTGGAAGCTTTCTTT.